One and the same sample provided the 25 T cell receptor beta chains below, sequenced in a study of blood T cell repertoires in COVID-19. The assay was immunoSEQ multiplex PCR, and TCRdb's table has in-frame clones only and misses some. The profile shows around 270,000 clones, 80% to 90% of them singletons. The sequencing input was PBMCs or T cells enriched from blood (not recorded which). Source of these receptors: a woman aged 40 to 50 who had been exposed to COVID-19.

The chain is built from TRBV20-1 and TRBJ2-7; no clear D. Germline assignment: CDR1 DFQATT and CDR2 SNEGSKA (reference sequence). V was pared by 3 bases and J by 2 bases, with 14 bases between. The CDR3 is made up of 14 amino acids. The CDR3 nucleotides read TGCAGTGCTAGTCGGTCAGACTTAGCCTACGAGCAGTACTTC. Its protein product is CSASRSDLAYEQYF.

The rearrangement uses TRBV6-1 and TRBJ1-1; D unresolved. In germline, CDR1 is MNHNS, CDR2 SASEGT. V lost 0 bases and J lost 4, with 12 bases in between. This CDR3 contains 15 residues. The chain's CDR3 is CASSEAWRIGTEAFF. CDR3 DNA: TGTGCCAGCAGTGAAGCATGGAGGATTGGCACTGAAGCTTTCTTT.

Only one count was recorded for this clone. The rearrangement links TRBV5-5 to TRBJ1-4, with D perhaps matching TRBD1 (5 bases). V dropped 4 bases and J dropped 8 bases, with 9 bases sitting between them. The CDR3 is made up of 12 amino acids. In germline, CDR1 is SGHKS, CDR2 YYEKEE (reference sequence). The CDR3 reads CASSPTAEKLFF. The CDR3 DNA is TGTGCCAGCAGCCCGACAGCAGAAAAACTGTTTTTT. Full variable domain (missing parts from reference TRBV5-5 and TRBJ1-4): DAGVTQSPTHLIKTRGQQVTLRCSPISGHKSVSWYQQVLGQGPQFIFQYYEKEERGRGNFPDRFSARQFPNYSSELNVNALLLGDSALYLCASSPTAEKLFFGSGTQLSVL.

This CDR3 is CASSISSLGAYGYTF. The CDR3, as DNA: TGTGCCAGTAGTATCAGCAGCCTAGGAGCCTATGGCTACACCTTC. V gene TRBV19 combines with J gene TRBJ1-2; D remains ambiguous. The CDR3 extends over 15 amino acids. The ends were cut back, 3 bases at V and 4 bases at J, with 15 bases in the middle. Germline V gene data show CDR1 as LNHDA and CDR2 as SQIVND (reference sequence).

This chain uses TRBV10-3 with TRBJ2-3, with D perhaps TRBD1 or TRBD2 (5 bases each). Germline-derived CDR1 and CDR2 are ENHRY and SYGVKD. CDR3 length: 14 amino acids. V gave up 6 bases and J gave up 5 bases, with 15 bases separating them. CDR3 in amino acids: CAIREAGQGDTQYF. DNA of the CDR3: TGTGCCATCAGGGAGGCAGGGCAGGGAGATACGCAGTATTTT.

The chain recombines TRBV30 with TRBJ2-3; 11 bases align to TRBD2. CDR1 is GTSNPN and CDR2 is SVGIG in the germline V gene (reference sequence). The junction had 10 bases not matched to a gene; V was cut back by 3 bases and J by 5 bases. This CDR3 has 16 amino acids. Written as DNA, the CDR3 is TGTGCCTGGAGGAGGTTCCTAGCGGGGGGCGTAGATACGCAGTATTTT. Translated: CAWRRFLAGGVDTQYF.

The J gene is TRBJ1-1, the V gene TRBV11-3, with unresolved D. The CDR3 spans 16 residues. Germline V gene sequence: CDR1 SGHNT, CDR2 YENEEA. Trimming pared 5 bases from V and 1 base from J, leaving 17 bases between. CDR3 in DNA: TGTGCCAGCAGCCCAAGCGACCGATACAAGAACACTGAAGCTTTCTTT. Protein sequence: CASSPSDRYKNTEAFF.

The chain combines TRBV5-4 with TRBJ2-7; D gene uncertain. V lost 2 bases and J 2 bases, leaving 11 bases between the germline ends. The CDR3 totals 14 residues. Germline V gene lookup returns CDR1 SGHNT and CDR2 YYREEE (reference sequence). CDR3 sequence reads: CASSFGLAAYEQYF. The CDR3 DNA reads as TGTGCCAGCAGCTTCGGTCTTGCGGCCTACGAGCAGTACTTC.

Only a few counts were recorded for this clone. V gene TRBV10-3 combines with J gene TRBJ2-3; D remains unclear. CDR1 ENHRY and CDR2 SYGVKD come from the germline V gene. This CDR3 region has 12 residues. V was shortened by 4 bases and J by 3 bases, with 5 bases between the two germline ends. CDR3 in DNA: TGTGCCATCAGTGTGGAGACAGATACGCAGTATTTT. It codes for CAISVETDTQYF.

J is TRBJ2-1 and V is TRBV4-2; tentatively, D is TRBD1 (6 bases). The germline V and J ends were trimmed by 1 base and 4 bases, with 17 bases remaining between them. Germline CDR1 LGHNA, CDR2 YNFKEQ. The CDR3 totals 17 residues. The CDR3 is CASSQGLQGVKYNEQFF. As DNA, the CDR3 is TGTGCCAGCAGCCAAGGCCTACAGGGAGTGAAGTACAATGAGCAGTTCTTC.

The rearrangement uses TRBV7-3 and TRBJ2-3; 7 positions match TRBD2. V gave up 5 bases and J gave up 0 bases; unmatched junction bases: 5. The CDR3 sequence is 15 residues long. Germline values: CDR1 SGHTA, CDR2 FQGTGA. The CDR3 nucleotides read TGTGCCAGCAGCGGTAGCGGGCGAAGCACAGATACGCAGTATTTT. Translation: CASSGSGRSTDTQYF.

The chain carries TRBV7-9 and TRBJ1-2; 7 positions match TRBD1. The CDR3 extends over 13 amino acids. Germline trimming cut 7 bases from V and 8 bases from J; bases unmatched to any gene: 10. The germline gives CDR1 SEHNR, CDR2 FQNEAQ (reference sequence). The CDR3 sequence is CASTISSGGGYTF. The CDR3, as DNA: TGTGCCAGCACCATTTCGTCAGGGGGAGGCTACACCTTC.

The genes are TRBV5-1 and TRBJ1-1, with D perhaps matching TRBD1 (5 bases). Trimming took off 4 bases at V and 3 bases at J, with 13 bases between the two ends. The CDR3 covers 14 residues. Germline assignment: CDR1 SGHRS and CDR2 YFSETQ. In DNA, the CDR3 is TGCGCCAGCAGCGTCGGGGGGACCTACACTGAAGCTTTCTTT. Translation: CASSVGGTYTEAFF.

The chain combines TRBV7-2 with TRBJ1-4; D may be TRBD1 (6 bases). The CDR3 runs 15 residues. V lost 1 base to trimming and J lost 8 bases, with 14 bases between them. Germline V CDR1 and CDR2: SGHTA, FQGNSA. This chain's CDR3 is CASSLVVGGGEKLFF. CDR3 in DNA: TGTGCCAGCAGCTTAGTGGTAGGGGGGGGCGAAAAACTGTTTTTT.

This clone appeared once. Different DNA sequences within this sample yield the same CDR3. As DNA, the CDR3 is TGTGCCAGCAGCTTACGGACAGGGGCCTATAGCAATCAGCCCCAGCATTTT. Translation: CASSLRTGAYSNQPQHF. The chain combines TRBV7-8 with TRBJ1-5; TRBD1 matches 9 bases. V lost 2 bases, J lost 0 bases, and 5 bases stayed unmatched. CDR1 and CDR2 from the germline V gene are SGHVS and FQNEAQ. This CDR3 has 17 amino acids.

The J gene is TRBJ2-1, the V gene TRBV13; maybe TRBD2 (5 bases). Trimming pared 5 bases from V and 0 bases from J, leaving 11 bases between. The CDR3 spans 15 residues. CDR1 is PRHDT and CDR2 is FYEKMQ in the germline V gene (reference sequence). The CDR3 bases are TGTGCCAGCAGCGAAACTAGGAACTCCTACAATGAGCAGTTCTTC. Its protein is CASSETRNSYNEQFF.

The CDR3 sequence: CASSLGRSSSYNEQFF. As DNA, the CDR3 is TGTGCCAGCAGCTTAGGCCGCTCCAGCTCCTACAATGAGCAGTTCTTC. The V gene is TRBV13, the J gene TRBJ2-1; D remains unclear. CDR1 is PRHDT and CDR2 is FYEKMQ in the germline V gene (reference sequence). This CDR3 contains 16 residues. V shed 0 bases and J shed 0 bases, with 9 bases lying between them.

The V and J genes are TRBV4-3 and TRBJ1-2; D is unresolved. Germline CDR1 and CDR2: LGHNA and YSLEER. The germline V and J ends were trimmed by 1 base and 2 bases, with 14 bases remaining between them. The CDR3 is made up of 16 amino acids. Here the CDR3 reads CASSQAGGGSNYGYTF. The CDR3 bases are TGCGCCAGCAGCCAAGCTGGCGGAGGGTCAAACTATGGCTACACCTTC.

This clone was seen just once. The chain uses TRBV18 and TRBJ1-5; 7 positions agree with TRBD1. From germline, CDR1 is KGHSH and CDR2 LQKENI. The CDR3 is 17 residues long. The trim removed 4 bases at V and 0 bases at J, leaving 9 bases unmatched. The CDR3 here is CASSLQTTGFSNQPQHF. The CDR3, as DNA: TGTGCCAGCTCACTACAAACGACAGGGTTTAGCAATCAGCCCCAGCATTTT. Looking up the rest from reference TRBV18 and TRBJ1-5 gives the full variable domain: NAGVMQNPRHLVRRRGQEARLRCSPMKGHSHVYWYRQLPEEGLKFMVYLQKENIIDESGMPKERFSAEFPKEGPSILRIQQVVRGDSAAYFCASSLQTTGFSNQPQHFGDGTRLSIL.

The DNA for the CDR3 is TGTGCCAGCAGCTCAATGCAGTGGGAAAAACTGTTTTTT. Amino acids: CASSSMQWEKLFF. The V and J genes are TRBV7-2 and TRBJ1-4; D unresolved. In germline, CDR1 is SGHTA, CDR2 FQGNSA. The CDR3 runs 13 residues. Deletions cut 4 bases from V and 8 bases from J, with 11 bases between.

The V call is TRBV7-8, the J call TRBJ1-2; TRBD1 aligns across 8 bases. CDR1 is SGHVS and CDR2 is FQNEAQ in the germline V gene. Trimming took 5 bases from V and 6 from J; bases not matched to a gene: 5. CDR3 size: 13 residues. CDR3 protein: CASSRGTGDGYTF. The CDR3, as DNA: TGTGCCAGCAGCCGTGGGACAGGCGATGGCTACACCTTC.

The CDR3 DNA sequence: TGTGCCACCAGTGATGGGACAGATTCTAGCAATCAGCCCCAGCATTTT. Amino acids: CATSDGTDSSNQPQHF. The rearrangement uses TRBV24-1 and TRBJ1-5, with 7 bases aligning to TRBD1. Germline CDR1 and CDR2: KGHDR and SFDVKD. There are 16 residues in the CDR3. Trimming removed 3 bases from V and 0 bases from J; junction bases left unmatched: 4.

The chain links TRBV19 to TRBJ1-5, with 8 bases matching TRBD1. This CDR3 region has 16 residues. Trimming at V came to 3 bases and at J to 9 bases, leaving 13 bases not matched to a gene. CDR1 is LNHDA, CDR2 SQIVND, per germline (reference sequence). DNA for the CDR3: TGTGCCAGTAGTATTACGACCGGGACAGGCCAATGGCCCCAGCATTTT. Its protein is CASSITTGTGQWPQHF.

V usage is TRBV4-1 and J usage is TRBJ2-1; the D gene is possibly TRBD2 (5 bases). Trimming removed 1 base at V and 8 bases at J, with 15 bases between. This CDR3 is 15 amino acids long. Per germline, CDR1 MGHRA and CDR2 YSYEKL. The CDR3 reads CASSQVTASRDEQFF. CDR3 sequence (DNA): TGCGCCAGCAGCCAAGTTACGGCTAGCCGCGATGAGCAGTTCTTC.

The gene calls are TRBV18 and TRBJ1-2; 7 positions match TRBD1. There are 12 residues in the CDR3. Germline CDR1 KGHSH, CDR2 LQKENI. Trimming took 3 bases from V and 6 from J; bases not matched to a gene: 1. The chain's CDR3 is CASSPGTDGYTF. The CDR3 coding sequence is TGTGCCAGCTCACCCGGGACAGATGGCTACACCTTC.